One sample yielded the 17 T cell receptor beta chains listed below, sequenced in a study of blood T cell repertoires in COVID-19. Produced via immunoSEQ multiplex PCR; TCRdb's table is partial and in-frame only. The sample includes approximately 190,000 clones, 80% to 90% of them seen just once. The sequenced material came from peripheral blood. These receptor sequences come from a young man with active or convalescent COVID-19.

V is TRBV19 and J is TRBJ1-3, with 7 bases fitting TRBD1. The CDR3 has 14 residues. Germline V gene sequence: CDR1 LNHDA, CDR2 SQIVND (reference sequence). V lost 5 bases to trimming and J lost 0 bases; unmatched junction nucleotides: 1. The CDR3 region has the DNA TGTGCCAGTAGTGGGGACAGCTCTGGAAACACCATATATTTT. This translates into CASSGDSSGNTIYF. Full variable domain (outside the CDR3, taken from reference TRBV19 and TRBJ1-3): DGGITQSPKYLFRKEGQNVTLSCEQNLNHDAMYWYRQDPGQGLRLIYYSQIVNDFQKGDIAEGYSVSREKKESFPLTVTSAQKNPTAFYLCASSGDSSGNTIYFGEGSWLTVV.

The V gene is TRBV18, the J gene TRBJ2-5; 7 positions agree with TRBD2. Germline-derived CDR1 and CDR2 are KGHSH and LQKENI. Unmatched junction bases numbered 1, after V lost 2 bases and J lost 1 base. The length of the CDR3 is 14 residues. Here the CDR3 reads CASSPWEGQETQYF. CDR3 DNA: TGTGCCAGCTCACCATGGGAGGGCCAAGAGACCCAGTACTTC.

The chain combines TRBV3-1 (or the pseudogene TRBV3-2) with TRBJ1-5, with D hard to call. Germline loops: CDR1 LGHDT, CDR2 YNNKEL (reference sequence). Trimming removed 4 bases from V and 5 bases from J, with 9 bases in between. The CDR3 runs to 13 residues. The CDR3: CASSLLRDQPQHF. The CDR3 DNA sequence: TGTGCCAGCAGCCTTTTGAGGGATCAGCCCCAGCATTTT.

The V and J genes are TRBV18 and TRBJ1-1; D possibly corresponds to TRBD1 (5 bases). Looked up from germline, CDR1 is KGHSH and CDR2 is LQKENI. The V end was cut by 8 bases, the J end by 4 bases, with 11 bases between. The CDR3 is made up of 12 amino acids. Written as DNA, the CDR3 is TGTGCCAGCACGCTAGGGGCCACTGAAGCTTTCTTT. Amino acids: CASTLGATEAFF.

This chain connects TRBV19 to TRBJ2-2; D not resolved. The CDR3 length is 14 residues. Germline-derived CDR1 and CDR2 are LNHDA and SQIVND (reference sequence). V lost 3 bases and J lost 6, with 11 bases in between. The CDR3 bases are TGTGCCAGTAGTATTATTAGCCTTGCCGGGGAGCTGTTTTTT. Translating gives CASSIISLAGELFF.

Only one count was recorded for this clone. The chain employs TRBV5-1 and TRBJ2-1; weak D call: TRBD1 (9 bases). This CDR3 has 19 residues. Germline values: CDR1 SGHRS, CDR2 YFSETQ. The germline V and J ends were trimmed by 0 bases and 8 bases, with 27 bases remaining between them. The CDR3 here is CASSLGGTGPSGSNDEQFF. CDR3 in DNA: TGCGCCAGCAGCTTGGGGGGGACAGGGCCCAGCGGGAGTAACGATGAGCAGTTCTTC.

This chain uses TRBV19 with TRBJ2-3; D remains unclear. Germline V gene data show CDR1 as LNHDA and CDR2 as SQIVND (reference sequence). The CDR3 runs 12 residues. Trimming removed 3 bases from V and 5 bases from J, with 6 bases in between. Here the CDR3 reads CASSIGGDTQYF. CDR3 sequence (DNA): TGTGCCAGTAGTATCGGCGGAGATACGCAGTATTTT.

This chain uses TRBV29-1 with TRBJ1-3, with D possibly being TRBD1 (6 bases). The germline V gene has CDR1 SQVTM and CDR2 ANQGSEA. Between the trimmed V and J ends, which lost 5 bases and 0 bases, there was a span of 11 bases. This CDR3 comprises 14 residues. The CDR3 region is CSVTGLYSGNTIYF. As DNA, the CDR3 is TGCAGCGTTACAGGGTTATACTCTGGAAACACCATATATTTT.

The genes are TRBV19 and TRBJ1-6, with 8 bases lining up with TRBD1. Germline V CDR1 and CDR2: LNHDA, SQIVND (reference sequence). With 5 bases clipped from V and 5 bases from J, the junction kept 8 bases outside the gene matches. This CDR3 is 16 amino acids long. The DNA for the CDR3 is TGTGCCAGTAGTCAGGGGGCCAGCCTACATAATTCACCCCTCCACTTT. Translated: CASSQGASLHNSPLHF. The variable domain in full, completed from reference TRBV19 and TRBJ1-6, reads DGGITQSPKYLFRKEGQNVTLSCEQNLNHDAMYWYRQDPGQGLRLIYYSQIVNDFQKGDIAEGYSVSREKKESFPLTVTSAQKNPTAFYLCASSQGASLHNSPLHFGNGTRLTVT.

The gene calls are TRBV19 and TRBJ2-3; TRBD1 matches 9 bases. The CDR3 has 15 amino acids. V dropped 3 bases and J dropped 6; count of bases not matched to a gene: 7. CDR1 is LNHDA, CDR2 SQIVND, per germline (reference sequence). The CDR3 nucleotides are TGTGCCAGTAGTATTCAAGGGACAGGGACCGATACGCAGTATTTT. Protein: CASSIQGTGTDTQYF.

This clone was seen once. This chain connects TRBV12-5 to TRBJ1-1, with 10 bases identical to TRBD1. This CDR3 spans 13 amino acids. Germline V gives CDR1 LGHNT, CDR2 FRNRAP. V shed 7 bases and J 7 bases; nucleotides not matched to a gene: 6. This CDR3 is CASALWDRGEAFF. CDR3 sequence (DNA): TGTGCTAGTGCCCTCTGGGACAGGGGTGAAGCTTTCTTT.

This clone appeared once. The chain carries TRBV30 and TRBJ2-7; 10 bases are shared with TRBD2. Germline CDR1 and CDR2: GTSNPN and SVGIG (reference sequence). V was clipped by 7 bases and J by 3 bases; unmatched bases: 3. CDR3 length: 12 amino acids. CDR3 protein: CASGTSDYEQYF. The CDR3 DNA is TGTGCCTCCGGGACTAGCGACTACGAGCAGTACTTC.

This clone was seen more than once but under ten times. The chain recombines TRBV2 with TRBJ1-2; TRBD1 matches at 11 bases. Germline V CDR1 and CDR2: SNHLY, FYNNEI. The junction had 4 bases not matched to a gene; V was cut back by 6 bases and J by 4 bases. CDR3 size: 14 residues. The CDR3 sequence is CASSGQGAGYGYTF. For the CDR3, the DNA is TGTGCCAGCAGCGGACAGGGGGCGGGCTATGGCTACACCTTC.

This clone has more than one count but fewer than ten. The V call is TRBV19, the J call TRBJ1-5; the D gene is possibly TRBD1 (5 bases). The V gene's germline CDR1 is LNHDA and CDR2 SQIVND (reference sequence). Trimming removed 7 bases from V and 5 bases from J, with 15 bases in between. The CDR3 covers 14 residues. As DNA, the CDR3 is TGTGCCAGTAAATCGACAGCTTACGATCAGCCCCAGCATTTT. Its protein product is CASKSTAYDQPQHF.

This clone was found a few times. DNA for the CDR3: TGTGCCAGCAGCCCACGGACCCGGGAACTCAATGAGCAGTTCTTC. Amino acids: CASSPRTRELNEQFF. The genes are TRBV13 and TRBJ2-1; tentatively, D is TRBD2 (5 bases). Looked up from germline, CDR1 is PRHDT and CDR2 is FYEKMQ (reference sequence). V was shortened by 5 bases and J by 6 bases, with 17 bases between the two germline ends. CDR3 length: 15 amino acids.

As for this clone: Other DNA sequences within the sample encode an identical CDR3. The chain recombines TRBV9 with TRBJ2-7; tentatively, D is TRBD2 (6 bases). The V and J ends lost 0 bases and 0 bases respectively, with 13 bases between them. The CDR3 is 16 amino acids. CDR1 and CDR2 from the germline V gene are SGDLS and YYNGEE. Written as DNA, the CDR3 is TGTGCCAGCAGCGTAGATAGCGGCCTTAGCTCCTACGAGCAGTACTTC. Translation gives CASSVDSGLSSYEQYF.

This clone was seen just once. The CDR3, as DNA: TGTGCCAGGGACACAAAGGGCGCCTACGAGCAGTACTTC. Translating gives CARDTKGAYEQYF. The V and J genes are TRBV2 and TRBJ2-7, with D possibly TRBD1 on 5 matching bases. V was shortened by 9 bases and J by 2 bases, with 14 bases between the two germline ends. This CDR3 has 13 amino acids. Per germline, CDR1 SNHLY and CDR2 FYNNEI.